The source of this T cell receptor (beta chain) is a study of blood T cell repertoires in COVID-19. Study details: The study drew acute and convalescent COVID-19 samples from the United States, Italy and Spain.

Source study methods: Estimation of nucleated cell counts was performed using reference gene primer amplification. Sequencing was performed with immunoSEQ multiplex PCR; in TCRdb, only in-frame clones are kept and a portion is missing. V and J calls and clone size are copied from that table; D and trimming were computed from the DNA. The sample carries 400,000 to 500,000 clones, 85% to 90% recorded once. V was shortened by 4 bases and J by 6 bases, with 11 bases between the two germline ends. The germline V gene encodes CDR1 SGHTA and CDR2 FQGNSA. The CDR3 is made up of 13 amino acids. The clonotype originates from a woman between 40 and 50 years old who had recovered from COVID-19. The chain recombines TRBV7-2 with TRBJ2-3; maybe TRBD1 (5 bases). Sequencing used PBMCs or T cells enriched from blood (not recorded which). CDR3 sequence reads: CASSSQAPDTQYF. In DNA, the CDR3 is TGTGCCAGCAGCTCACAGGCTCCGGATACGCAGTATTTT.